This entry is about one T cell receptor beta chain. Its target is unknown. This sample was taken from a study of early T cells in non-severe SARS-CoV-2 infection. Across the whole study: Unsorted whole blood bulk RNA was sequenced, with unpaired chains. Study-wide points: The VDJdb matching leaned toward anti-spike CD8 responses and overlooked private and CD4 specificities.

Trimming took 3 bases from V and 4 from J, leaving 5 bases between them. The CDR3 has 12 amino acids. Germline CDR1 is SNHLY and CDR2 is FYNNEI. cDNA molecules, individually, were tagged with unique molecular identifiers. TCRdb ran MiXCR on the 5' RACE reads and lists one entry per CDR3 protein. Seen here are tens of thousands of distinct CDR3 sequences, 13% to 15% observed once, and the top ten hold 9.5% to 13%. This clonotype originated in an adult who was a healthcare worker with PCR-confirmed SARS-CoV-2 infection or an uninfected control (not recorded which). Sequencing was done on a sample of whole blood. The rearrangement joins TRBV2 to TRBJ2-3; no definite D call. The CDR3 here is CASSESSDTQYF. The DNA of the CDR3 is TGTGCCAGCAGTGAGAGCTCAGATACGCAGTATTTT.